What follows is one T cell receptor (beta chain) and its context. Looked up from germline, CDR1 is SGDLS and CDR2 is YYNGEE. Trimming stripped 4 bases from V and 5 bases from J, with 19 bases between. CDR3 size: 15 residues. These data are taken from a study of blood T cell repertoires in COVID-19. Study background: In each case, the material was cDNA or gDNA derived from T cells, B-cell-depleted T cells, or PBMCs.

The Seattle patients joined while their infection was active and were tracked longitudinally afterward. Methods used by the authors: Estimation of nucleated cell counts was performed using reference gene primer amplification. Clones were sequenced by immunoSEQ multiplex PCR, and TCRdb holds only the in-frame ones, with some missing. Clonal size and the V and J genes are those of that table, whereas D and trimming came from the DNA. The sample has around 190,000 clones, roughly 77% seen once; the top ten hold approximately 6%. This chain joins TRBV9 and TRBJ2-7; a weak D match, TRBD2 (6 bases). Sample: peripheral blood. The sequence came from a woman aged 40 to 50 with COVID-19, enrolled during active disease. The CDR3 reads CASSLRAGLTHEQYF. The CDR3 coding sequence is TGTGCCAGCAGCCTCCGTGCGGGGCTAACCCACGAGCAGTACTTC. The variable domain in full, completed from reference TRBV9 and TRBJ2-7, reads DSGVTQTPKHLITATGQRVTLRCSPRSGDLSVYWYQQSLDQGLQFLIQYYNGEERAKGNILERFSAQQFPDLHSELNLSSLELGDSALYFCASSLRAGLTHEQYFGPGTRLTVT.